The present T cell receptor beta chain was sequenced within a study of blood T cell repertoires in COVID-19. The wider study: Samples came from the United States, Italy and Spain, spanning acute and convalescent COVID-19. T cells, B-cell-depleted T cells, or PBMCs provided the cDNA or gDNA that served as material.

Under the authors' procedure: The assay estimated nucleated cells by amplifying reference gene primers. Sequencing was performed with immunoSEQ multiplex PCR; in TCRdb, only in-frame clones are kept and a portion is missing. V, J and clone size are those of that table, while D and trimming were read from the DNA. The sample has 54,000 or so clones; over 80% are singletons. The CDR3 is 14 amino acids. Trimming pared 2 bases from V and 1 base from J, leaving 9 bases between. CDR1 and CDR2 from the germline V gene are SGDLS and YYNGEE. The rearrangement joins TRBV9 to TRBJ1-1; D may be TRBD1 (6 bases). The clonotype was recovered from a human donor in a cohort sampled during active COVID-19. Sequenced material: peripheral blood. CDR3 DNA: TGTGCCAGCAGCGTTTCGGACAGGAACACTGAAGCTTTCTTT. Protein product: CASSVSDRNTEAFF.